Listed below are T cell receptor beta chains from one sample, sequenced in a study of blood T cell repertoires in COVID-19. Repertoires were generated with immunoSEQ multiplex PCR, while TCRdb's copy carries only in-frame clones and drops some. This sample has 150,000 to 250,000 clones, with about 93% found just once. The source material was peripheral blood. These receptors were taken from a man aged 30 to 45 with COVID-19, enrolled during active disease. CDR3s include the opening cysteine and the closing phenylalanine or tryptophan. D genes are given only for firm matches. Clone size, where shown, is once, few, many, or a class for clones that have expanded.

size,V,D,J,CDR3,DNA
once,TRBV11-2,TRBD1,TRBJ2-5,CASSPTGGFETQYF,TGTGCCAGCAGCCCGACAGGGGGCTTTGAGACCCAGTACTTC
.,TRBV11-2,TRBD2,TRBJ2-3,CASSSPGTSGTNTDTQYF,TGTGCCAGCAGCTCCCCTGGGACTAGCGGGACGAACACAGATACGCAGTATTTT
.,TRBV5-1,.,TRBJ1-6,CASSLNLRSSYNSPLHF,TGCGCCAGCAGCTTAAACCTAAGGAGCTCCTATAATTCACCCCTCCACTTT
.,TRBV9,TRBD1,TRBJ2-7,CASSFTGTAKTYEQYF,TGTGCCAGCAGCTTTACCGGGACAGCGAAGACCTACGAGCAGTACTTC
.,TRBV10-1,.,TRBJ2-7,CASSQTGSYEQYF,TGCGCCAGCAGTCAAACAGGGTCCTACGAGCAGTACTTC
.,TRBV27,.,TRBJ2-7,CASSHGGSYEQYF,TGTGCCAGCAGTCATGGGGGCAGTTACGAGCAGTACTTC
.,TRBV3-1/TRBV3-2,TRBD1,TRBJ2-2,CASSSRTGGINPNTGELFF,TGTGCCAGCAGCTCCCGGACAGGGGGGATAAACCCGAACACCGGGGAGCTGTTTTTT
once,TRBV7-3,.,TRBJ1-1,CASSLTRGTEAFF,TGTGCCAGCAGCTTAACGCGGGGAACTGAAGCTTTCTTT
.,TRBV19,TRBD1,TRBJ2-3,CASSIGTGGMSDTQYF,TGTGCCAGTAGTATCGGGACAGGGGGTATGTCAGATACGCAGTATTTT
.,TRBV5-6,TRBD1,TRBJ1-1,CASSTAGQGGGTEAFF,TGTGCCAGCAGCACGGCCGGACAGGGGGGCGGCACTGAAGCTTTCTTT
.,TRBV5-6,.,TRBJ1-2,CASSREEGYTF,TGTGCCAGCAGCCGGGAAGAGGGCTACACCTTC
.,TRBV7-9,.,TRBJ1-1,CASSLAPPAGAFF,TGTGCCAGCAGCTTAGCCCCTCCCGCGGGGGCTTTCTTT
.,TRBV7-3,TRBD1,TRBJ2-7,CASSPGTAGEQYF,TGTGCCAGCAGCCCCGGGACAGCAGGGGAGCAGTACTTC
.,TRBV19,.,TRBJ1-3,CASSETAQPSGNTIYF,TGTGCCAGTAGTGAGACAGCACAGCCCTCTGGAAACACCATATATTTT
.,TRBV20-1,TRBD2,TRBJ2-1,CSASGTSGYNEQFF,TGCAGTGCTAGTGGGACTAGCGGCTACAATGAGCAGTTCTTC
.,TRBV10-3,.,TRBJ2-6,CATTGGNGANVLTF,TGTGCCACCACTGGGGGGAACGGGGCCAACGTCCTGACTTTC
.,TRBV5-1,TRBD1,TRBJ2-7,CASSLVGGVSSYEQYF,TGCGCCAGCAGCTTGGTAGGGGGCGTCAGCTCCTACGAGCAGTACTTC
.,TRBV6-6,TRBD2,TRBJ2-5,CASSSARGVRQETQYF,TGTGCCAGCAGTTCAGCGCGGGGGGTCCGACAAGAGACCCAGTACTTC
.,TRBV2,.,TRBJ1-2,CASSEVGRDYGYTF,TGTGCCAGCAGTGAAGTTGGCCGGGACTATGGCTACACCTTC
.,TRBV5-4,TRBD1,TRBJ2-7,CASSFWTGGDEQYF,TGTGCCAGCAGCTTCTGGACAGGGGGAGACGAGCAGTACTTC
.,TRBV21-1,.,TRBJ1-5,CASSKGEGTCSQPQHF,TGTGCCAGCAGCAAAGGGGAGGGTACATGTAGTCAGCCCCAGCATTTT
.,TRBV12-3/TRBV12-4,.,TRBJ2-1,CASQGLRDEQFF,TGTGCCAGTCAGGGACTCCGCGATGAGCAGTTCTTC
.,TRBV2,.,TRBJ1-5,CASSDEGAYNQPQHF,TGTGCCAGCAGTGACGAAGGGGCCTACAATCAGCCCCAGCATTTT
.,TRBV19,TRBD1,TRBJ1-5,CASSVPGGQPQHF,TGTGCCAGTAGTGTCCCAGGGGGTCAGCCCCAGCATTTT
once,TRBV2,TRBD2,TRBJ2-3,CATRGLADLDTQYF,TGTGCCACCCGGGGACTAGCGGATTTAGATACGCAGTATTTT
.,TRBV30,.,TRBJ1-2,CAWSVIEGVDYGYTF,TGTGCCTGGAGTGTAATTGAGGGAGTGGACTATGGCTACACCTTC
once,TRBV6-1,TRBD1,TRBJ2-3,CASSANLRATGPDTQYF,TGTGCCAGCAGTGCAAATCTACGCGCGACAGGGCCAGATACGCAGTATTTT
.,TRBV12-3/TRBV12-4,.,TRBJ1-1,CASSLRGFEAFF,TGTGCCAGCAGTTTACGAGGATTCGAAGCTTTCTTT
.,TRBV7-2,.,TRBJ1-6,CASTEGGFSYNSPLHF,TGTGCCAGCACCGAGGGGGGGTTCTCCTATAATTCACCCCTCCACTTT
.,TRBV25-1,.,TRBJ1-3,CASSEAGTGNTIYF,TGTGCCAGCAGTGAAGCCGGGACAGGAAACACCATATATTTT
.,TRBV5-6,.,TRBJ2-3,CASSPAKGWSTDTQYF,TGTGCCAGCAGCCCCGCGAAGGGGTGGAGCACAGATACGCAGTATTTT
.,TRBV11-3,.,TRBJ2-5,CASSLRGSGETQYF,TGTGCCAGCAGCTTACGGGGGTCAGGGGAGACCCAGTACTTC
.,TRBV18,.,TRBJ1-1,CASSSGTSNTEAFF,TGTGCCAGCTCATCTGGGACATCAAACACTGAAGCTTTCTTT
.,TRBV5-4,TRBD2,TRBJ2-3,CASSWRVAGGSTDTQYF,TGTGCCAGCAGCTGGCGGGTAGCGGGGGGAAGCACAGATACGCAGTATTTT
once,TRBV28,.,TRBJ1-1,CASRGGHRVKEAFF,TGTGCCAGCAGGGGGGGGCACAGGGTTAAGGAGGCTTTCTTT
.,TRBV12-3/TRBV12-4,.,TRBJ2-5,CASRGDNLGTQYF,TGTGCCAGCAGGGGGGACAACCTGGGGACCCAGTACTTC
.,TRBV19,TRBD1,TRBJ1-2,CASSSRDRDGYTF,TGTGCCAGTAGTTCCCGGGACAGGGACGGCTACACCTTC
.,TRBV19,.,TRBJ1-6,CASSLSQGEILNSPLHF,TGTGCCAGTAGTTTATCTCAGGGCGAGATATTGAATTCACCCCTCCACTTT
.,TRBV4-2,TRBD1,TRBJ1-2,CASSQDPGGNRGYTF,TGTGCCAGCAGCCAAGATCCAGGGGGCAACCGCGGCTACACCTTC
.,TRBV2,.,TRBJ2-1,CASSEGRGGRNEQFF,TGTGCCAGCAGCGAGGGCCGGGGAGGTCGGAATGAGCAGTTCTTC
few,TRBV6-5,.,TRBJ1-4,CASSYGGGAGRKLFF,TGTGCCAGCAGTTACGGTGGAGGGGCTGGAAGAAAACTGTTTTTT
.,TRBV2,TRBD2,TRBJ2-3,CASSPYTSGGTDTQYF,TGTGCCAGCAGTCCCTACACTAGCGGGGGTACAGATACGCAGTATTTT
.,TRBV19,TRBD1,TRBJ1-1,CASSTGQGAYHPANTEAFF,TGTGCCAGTAGCACGGGACAGGGGGCCTATCACCCGGCTAACACTGAAGCTTTCTTT
.,TRBV5-1,TRBD1,TRBJ1-6,CASSLEGAAYNSPLHF,TGCGCCAGCAGCTTGGAGGGGGCCGCCTATAATTCACCCCTCCACTTT